These T cell receptor beta chains were read from a single sample in a study of CD8 T cells in ankylosing spondylitis. TCRdb analysed the 5' RACE reads with MiXCR anew, one entry per CDR3 protein. The repertoire has about 330,000 distinct CDR3 sequences, approximately 8.2% of them found once; the top ten carry 14% to 15%. Sequences were obtained from blood, either unsorted or a sorted T cell fraction (not recorded which). These receptors were collected from a male donor with ankylosing spondylitis. Each CDR3 is given with its conserved first and last residue. Fields, in order: clone size, J gene, D gene, V gene, CDR3 protein, CDR3 DNA. D genes are given only for firm matches. Some rows mark clone size as missing; the rest say once, few, many or name a class of expanded clone.

size: many; J: TRBJ2-2; D: TRBD1; V: TRBV5-1; CDR3: CASSLGTGGSTGELFF; DNA: TGCGCCAGCAGCTTGGGGACAGGGGGTAGCACCGGGGAGCTGTTTTTT
size: NA; J: TRBJ1-2; D: NA; V: TRBV11-1; CDR3: CASSLEENYGYTF; DNA: TGTGCCAGCAGCTTAGAGGAAAACTATGGCTACACCTTC
size: NA; J: TRBJ2-7; D: NA; V: TRBV27; CDR3: CASRTGKDEQYF; DNA: TGTGCCAGCAGAACAGGGAAGGACGAGCAGTACTTC
size: many; J: TRBJ2-1; D: TRBD2; V: TRBV20-1; CDR3: CSAPGLAGGKWDEQFF; DNA: TGCAGTGCGCCGGGACTAGCGGGAGGAAAATGGGATGAGCAGTTCTTC
size: few; J: TRBJ2-1; D: NA; V: TRBV28; CDR3: CASSLSGFSYNEQFF; DNA: TGTGCCAGCAGTTTATCCGGATTCTCCTACAATGAGCAGTTCTTC
size: NA; J: TRBJ2-7; D: NA; V: TRBV20-1; CDR3: CSASTPEQYF; DNA: TGCAGTGCTAGTACCCCCGAGCAGTACTTC
size: many; J: TRBJ2-3; D: TRBD2; V: TRBV12-3/TRBV12-4; CDR3: CASSLSAGVDTQYF; DNA: TGTGCCAGCAGTTTATCCGCGGGAGTAGATACGCAGTATTTT
size: NA; J: TRBJ2-1; D: TRBD2; V: TRBV5-1; CDR3: CASSSGLARGVDEQFF; DNA: TGCGCCAGCAGCAGCGGACTAGCGAGAGGGGTTGATGAGCAGTTCTTC
size: few; J: TRBJ2-7; D: NA; V: TRBV7-2; CDR3: CASSLGIGDYEQYF; DNA: TGTGCCAGCAGCTTGGGGATCGGGGACTACGAGCAGTACTTC
size: NA; J: TRBJ1-4; D: TRBD1; V: TRBV6-5; CDR3: CASSYRDSPDEKLFF; DNA: TGTGCCAGCAGTTACCGGGACAGCCCGGACGAAAAACTGTTTTTT
size: many; J: TRBJ2-1; D: TRBD2; V: TRBV29-1; CDR3: CSFGLAGGQYNEQFF; DNA: TGCAGCTTCGGACTAGCGGGAGGTCAGTACAATGAGCAGTTCTTC
size: many; J: TRBJ2-1; D: NA; V: TRBV6-5; CDR3: CASSRTGNEQFF; DNA: TGTGCCAGCAGTCGGACGGGAAATGAGCAGTTCTTC
size: many; J: TRBJ2-3; D: NA; V: TRBV5-1; CDR3: CASSWGASTDTQYF; DNA: TGCGCCAGCAGCTGGGGAGCTAGCACAGATACGCAGTATTTT
size: NA; J: TRBJ2-1; D: NA; V: TRBV5-1; CDR3: CASSLGVTGGGYNEQFF; DNA: TGCGCCAGCAGCTTGGGGGTCACAGGAGGGGGTTACAATGAGCAGTTCTTC
size: NA; J: TRBJ2-3; D: TRBD2; V: TRBV29-1; CDR3: CSVDTSGSDGTDTQYF; DNA: TGCAGCGTTGATACTAGCGGGAGTGATGGCACAGATACGCAGTATTTT
size: many; J: TRBJ1-2; D: NA; V: TRBV5-5; CDR3: CASSLDRNQGGGYTF; DNA: TGTGCCAGCAGCCTAGACAGGAATCAAGGAGGTGGCTACACCTTC
size: few; J: TRBJ2-7; D: TRBD2; V: TRBV6-1; CDR3: CASSESGTSGRRYEQYF; DNA: TGTGCCAGCAGTGAATCGGGGACTAGCGGGAGAAGGTACGAGCAGTACTTC
size: NA; J: TRBJ1-1; D: NA; V: TRBV5-1; CDR3: CASSQLLMNTEAFF; DNA: TGCGCCAGCAGCCAATTATTAATGAACACTGAAGCTTTCTTT
size: NA; J: TRBJ2-7; D: TRBD2; V: TRBV20-1; CDR3: CSAGPSGRALNSYEQYF; DNA: TGCAGTGCTGGGCCTAGCGGGAGGGCCTTAAACTCCTACGAGCAGTACTTC
size: few; J: TRBJ2-5; D: NA; V: TRBV29-1; CDR3: CSAGWQYF; DNA: TGCAGCGCCGGATGGCAGTACTTC
size: NA; J: TRBJ2-7; D: TRBD2; V: TRBV6-1; CDR3: CASSWRETAYEQYF; DNA: TGTGCCAGCTCCTGGCGGGAGACAGCCTACGAGCAGTACTTC
size: few; J: TRBJ2-1; D: NA; V: TRBV28; CDR3: CATWTTPNEQFF; DNA: TGTGCCACCTGGACCACCCCCAATGAGCAGTTCTTC
size: NA; J: TRBJ2-1; D: NA; V: TRBV7-2; CDR3: CASSLALWSSYNEQFF; DNA: TGTGCCAGCAGCTTAGCGCTCTGGAGCTCCTACAATGAGCAGTTCTTC
size: NA; J: TRBJ2-3; D: NA; V: TRBV5-1; CDR3: CASSFGNTDTQYF; DNA: TGCGCCAGCAGCTTTGGCAACACAGATACGCAGTATTTT
size: few; J: TRBJ2-2; D: TRBD2; V: TRBV12-3/TRBV12-4; CDR3: CASSPRTSGYTGELFF; DNA: TGTGCCAGCAGTCCCCGGACTAGCGGTTACACCGGGGAGCTGTTTTTT
size: many; J: TRBJ2-7; D: NA; V: TRBV7-9; CDR3: CASSLLSTRYEQYF; DNA: TGTGCCAGCAGCTTACTCAGTACCCGCTACGAGCAGTACTTC
size: few; J: TRBJ2-1; D: NA; V: TRBV28; CDR3: CASSLFPPYNEQFF; DNA: TGTGCCAGCAGTTTATTTCCTCCCTACAATGAGCAGTTCTTC
size: NA; J: TRBJ2-2; D: NA; V: TRBV14; CDR3: CASSPSRDTGELFF; DNA: TGTGCCAGCAGCCCCAGCAGGGACACCGGGGAGCTGTTTTTT
size: NA; J: TRBJ1-5; D: NA; V: TRBV12-3/TRBV12-4; CDR3: CASSVYQGSPANQPQHF; DNA: TGTGCCAGCAGTGTATACCAGGGATCCCCCGCTAATCAGCCCCAGCATTTT
size: few; J: TRBJ1-5; D: NA; V: TRBV10-2; CDR3: CASSDLGPSMGPQHF; DNA: TGCGCCAGCAGTGATTTGGGCCCTAGCATGGGGCCCCAGCATTTT
size: many; J: TRBJ2-2; D: TRBD2; V: TRBV29-1; CDR3: CSVTTSGATNTGELFF; DNA: TGCAGCGTTACCACTAGCGGGGCAACCAACACCGGGGAGCTGTTTTTT
size: few; J: TRBJ1-2; D: NA; V: TRBV12-3/TRBV12-4; CDR3: CASSHQDGNYGYTF; DNA: TGTGCCAGCAGCCACCAGGACGGAAACTATGGCTACACCTTC
size: few; J: TRBJ2-7; D: NA; V: TRBV9; CDR3: CASSVRWGPSYEQYF; DNA: TGTGCCAGCAGCGTACGTTGGGGACCGTCCTACGAGCAGTACTTC
size: many; J: TRBJ1-1; D: TRBD1; V: TRBV18; CDR3: CASSGTGDTEAFF; DNA: TGTGCCAGCTCAGGGACAGGGGACACTGAAGCTTTCTTT
size: NA; J: TRBJ2-1; D: NA; V: TRBV24-1; CDR3: CGTSEAPDNEQFF; DNA: TGTGGCACCAGTGAGGCCCCGGACAATGAGCAGTTCTTC
size: many; J: TRBJ1-4; D: NA; V: TRBV11-2; CDR3: CASSLELGQGASTDEKLFF; DNA: TGTGCCAGCAGCTTAGAGTTGGGCCAGGGAGCTTCAACTGATGAAAAACTGTTTTTT
size: few; J: TRBJ2-4; D: TRBD1; V: TRBV5-5; CDR3: CASRPTGGIIKNIQYF; DNA: TGTGCCAGCAGACCGACAGGGGGGATTATTAAAAACATTCAGTACTTC
size: NA; J: TRBJ2-7; D: TRBD2; V: TRBV28; CDR3: CASSRTGLAKHEQYF; DNA: TGTGCCAGCAGCCGAACGGGACTAGCGAAACACGAGCAGTACTTC
size: NA; J: TRBJ2-6; D: NA; V: TRBV5-1; CDR3: CASSLGQLGANVLTF; DNA: TGCGCCAGCAGCTTAGGACAGCTCGGGGCCAACGTCCTGACTTTC
size: NA; J: TRBJ2-1; D: TRBD2; V: TRBV27; CDR3: CASSWSGSFNNEQFF; DNA: TGTGCCAGCAGTTGGAGCGGGAGCTTCAACAATGAGCAGTTCTTC
size: few; J: TRBJ2-7; D: TRBD2; V: TRBV5-1; CDR3: CASSLGPTSVSYEQYF; DNA: TGCGCCAGCAGCCTGGGCCCGACTAGCGTCTCCTACGAGCAGTACTTC
size: NA; J: TRBJ2-7; D: TRBD2; V: TRBV7-9; CDR3: CASSLARGGAREQYF; DNA: TGTGCCAGCAGCTTAGCCCGGGGAGGGGCGCGGGAGCAGTACTTC
size: many; J: TRBJ2-3; D: NA; V: TRBV7-3; CDR3: CASSLDGDTQYF; DNA: TGTGCCAGCAGCTTGGACGGAGATACGCAGTATTTT
size: many; J: TRBJ2-1; D: NA; V: TRBV5-4; CDR3: CASSLDYRSYNEQFF; DNA: TGTGCCAGCAGCTTGGACTACCGATCCTACAATGAGCAGTTCTTC
size: NA; J: TRBJ1-4; D: NA; V: TRBV7-9; CDR3: CASSPTSGKLFF; DNA: TGTGCCAGCAGCCCAACTTCGGGAAAACTGTTTTTT
size: many; J: TRBJ2-3; D: TRBD2; V: TRBV29-1; CDR3: CSASGLYPGIPSTDTQYF; DNA: TGCAGCGCCTCGGGACTATACCCCGGGATTCCTAGCACAGATACGCAGTATTTT
size: NA; J: TRBJ1-5; D: NA; V: TRBV2; CDR3: CASRTDWPFQPQHF; DNA: TGTGCCAGCAGAACAGATTGGCCTTTTCAGCCCCAGCATTTT
size: NA; J: TRBJ1-2; D: NA; V: TRBV5-6; CDR3: CASSPSPGGDYGYTF; DNA: TGTGCCAGCAGCCCGTCTCCGGGGGGGGACTATGGCTACACCTTC
size: NA; J: TRBJ1-1; D: NA; V: TRBV25-1; CDR3: CASSEYRGAAFF; DNA: TGTGCCAGCAGTGAATATCGGGGGGCGGCTTTCTTT
size: many; J: TRBJ2-3; D: TRBD2; V: TRBV2; CDR3: CASSGDYLGDTQYF; DNA: TGTGCCAGCAGCGGGGACTACCTAGGGGATACGCAGTATTTT
size: NA; J: TRBJ2-7; D: TRBD1; V: TRBV7-3; CDR3: CASSLGSRTGGGEQYF; DNA: TGTGCCAGCAGCTTAGGGTCGAGGACAGGGGGAGGCGAGCAGTACTTC
size: NA; J: TRBJ2-1; D: NA; V: TRBV6-2/TRBV6-3; CDR3: CASSYSAGHNEQFF; DNA: TGTGCCAGCAGTTACTCGGCGGGGCACAATGAGCAGTTCTTC
size: few; J: TRBJ1-2; D: TRBD1; V: TRBV20-1; CDR3: CRPGQAALHYGYTF; DNA: TGCAGGCCGGGACAGGCGGCCCTACACTATGGCTACACCTTC
size: NA; J: TRBJ1-1; D: NA; V: TRBV30; CDR3: CASRGGPEAFF; DNA: TGTGCCTCCCGTGGAGGACCTGAAGCTTTCTTT
size: NA; J: TRBJ1-1; D: NA; V: TRBV6-5; CDR3: CASSSFRETEAFF; DNA: TGTGCCAGCAGTTCCTTCAGGGAGACAGAAGCTTTCTTT
size: NA; J: TRBJ2-1; D: NA; V: TRBV12-3/TRBV12-4; CDR3: CASSFPGAYNEQFF; DNA: TGTGCCAGCAGTTTTCCCGGCGCTTACAATGAGCAGTTCTTC
size: many; J: TRBJ2-5; D: TRBD1; V: TRBV29-1; CDR3: CSVEDLRGTGNQETQYF; DNA: TGCAGCGTTGAAGATCTTCGAGGGACAGGGAATCAAGAGACCCAGTACTTC
size: many; J: TRBJ1-1; D: NA; V: TRBV5-5; CDR3: CASSFDRNTEAFF; DNA: TGTGCCAGCAGCTTCGACAGGAACACTGAAGCTTTCTTT